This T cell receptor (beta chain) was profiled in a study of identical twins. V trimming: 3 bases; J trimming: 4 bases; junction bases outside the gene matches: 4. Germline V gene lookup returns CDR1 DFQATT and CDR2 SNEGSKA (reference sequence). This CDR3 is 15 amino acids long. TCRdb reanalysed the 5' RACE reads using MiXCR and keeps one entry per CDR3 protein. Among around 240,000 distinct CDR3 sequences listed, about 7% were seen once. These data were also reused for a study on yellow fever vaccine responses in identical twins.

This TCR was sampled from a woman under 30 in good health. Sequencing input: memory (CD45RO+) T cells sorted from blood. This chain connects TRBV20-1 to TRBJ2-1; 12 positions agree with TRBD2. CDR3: CSARVGLAGYNEQFF. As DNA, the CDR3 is TGCAGTGCTAGGGTGGGACTAGCGGGTTACAATGAGCAGTTCTTC.